This T cell receptor (beta chain) was recovered during a study of blood T cell repertoires in COVID-19. The CDR3 loop spans 15 amino acids. V dropped 0 bases and J dropped 6; count of bases not matched to a gene: 5. CDR1 and CDR2 (germline): SGHNT, YYREEE (reference sequence). Original analysis: Scientists estimated how many nucleated cells there were by amplifying reference gene primers. Assay: immunoSEQ multiplex PCR; the TCRdb copy retains only in-frame clones and omits some. For V, J and clone size, that table is used; D and trimming come from the DNA. Of some 290,000 clones listed, 85% to 90% are singletons. This clone appeared a single time. Assignments of participants to cohorts depended upon their own reported clinical history. Among Cohort 3 donors, those recovered had two negative PCRs, clearance, or symptom resolution.

The rearrangement uses TRBV5-4 and TRBJ2-1, with 8 positions matching TRBD2. This receptor was taken from a woman in her thirties who had recovered from COVID-19. Sequenced input: PBMCs or T cells enriched from blood (not recorded which). The CDR3 reads CASSLEGLGFNEQFF. The CDR3 DNA reads TGTGCCAGCAGCTTGGAGGGACTAGGATTCAATGAGCAGTTCTTC.